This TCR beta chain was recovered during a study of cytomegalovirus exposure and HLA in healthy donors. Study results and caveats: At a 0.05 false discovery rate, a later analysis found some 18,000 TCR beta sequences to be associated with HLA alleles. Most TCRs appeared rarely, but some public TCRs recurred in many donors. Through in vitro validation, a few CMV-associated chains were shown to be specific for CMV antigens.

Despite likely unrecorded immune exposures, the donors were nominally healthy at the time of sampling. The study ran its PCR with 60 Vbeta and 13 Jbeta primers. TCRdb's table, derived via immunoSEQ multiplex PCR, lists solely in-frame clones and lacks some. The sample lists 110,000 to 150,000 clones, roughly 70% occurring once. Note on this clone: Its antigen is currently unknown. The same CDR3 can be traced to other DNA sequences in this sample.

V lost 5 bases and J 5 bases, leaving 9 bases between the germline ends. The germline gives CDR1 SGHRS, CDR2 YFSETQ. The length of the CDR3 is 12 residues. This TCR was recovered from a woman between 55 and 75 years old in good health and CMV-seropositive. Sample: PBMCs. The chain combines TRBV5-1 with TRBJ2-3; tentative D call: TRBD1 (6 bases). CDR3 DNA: TGCGCCAGCAGTCCCAGGGGAGATACGCAGTATTTT. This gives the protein CASSPRGDTQYF.